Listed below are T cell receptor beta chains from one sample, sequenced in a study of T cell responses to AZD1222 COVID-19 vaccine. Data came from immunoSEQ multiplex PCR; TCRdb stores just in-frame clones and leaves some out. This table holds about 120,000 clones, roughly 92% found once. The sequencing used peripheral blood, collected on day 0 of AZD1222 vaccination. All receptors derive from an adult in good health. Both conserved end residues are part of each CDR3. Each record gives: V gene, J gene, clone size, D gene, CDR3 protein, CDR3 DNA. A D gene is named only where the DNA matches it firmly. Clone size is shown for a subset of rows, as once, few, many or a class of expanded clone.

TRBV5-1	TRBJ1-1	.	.	CASSVDANTEAFF	TGCGCCAGCAGCGTGGACGCGAACACTGAAGCTTTCTTT
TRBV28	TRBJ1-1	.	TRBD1	CASSSPTGVVLSTEAFF	TGTGCCAGCAGTTCCCCGACAGGGGTCGTGCTGAGCACTGAAGCTTTCTTT
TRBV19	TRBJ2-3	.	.	CASSSRDGAGTDTQYF	TGTGCCAGTAGCTCAAGGGATGGGGCTGGCACAGATACGCAGTATTTT
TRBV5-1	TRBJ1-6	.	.	CASSFEGTNNSPLHF	TGCGCCAGCAGCTTCGAAGGGACGAATAATTCACCCCTCCACTTT
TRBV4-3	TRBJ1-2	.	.	CASSQRGYGYTF	TGCGCCAGCAGCCAAAGGGGCTATGGCTACACCTTC
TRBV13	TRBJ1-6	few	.	CASSRQALSGLNSPLHF	TGTGCCAGCAGCCGACAAGCCCTGTCAGGGTTGAATTCACCCCTCCACTTT
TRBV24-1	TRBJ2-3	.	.	CATSDFKQAIGADTQYF	TGTGCCACCAGTGATTTTAAACAGGCGATAGGGGCAGATACGCAGTATTTT
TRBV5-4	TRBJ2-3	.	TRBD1	CASSSDRDHTDTQYF	TGTGCCAGCAGCTCGGACAGGGATCACACAGATACGCAGTATTTT
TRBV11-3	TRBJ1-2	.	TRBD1	CASSSDRGGYTF	TGTGCCAGCAGCTCGGACAGGGGTGGCTACACCTTC
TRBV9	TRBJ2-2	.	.	CASSVGSSGVFMGELFF	TGTGCCAGCAGCGTAGGGAGTAGCGGAGTATTCATGGGGGAGCTGTTTTTT
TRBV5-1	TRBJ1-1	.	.	CASSTRDLSNTEAFF	TGCGCCAGCAGCACCCGGGACTTATCAAACACTGAAGCTTTCTTT
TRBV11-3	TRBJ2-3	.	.	CASSLEIDTQYF	TGTGCCAGCAGCTTAGAGATAGATACGCAGTATTTT
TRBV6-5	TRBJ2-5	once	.	CASSYSEGEETQYF	TGTGCCAGCAGTTACTCGGAAGGGGAGGAGACCCAGTACTTC
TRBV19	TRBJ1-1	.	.	CASSTGLNTEAFF	TGTGCCAGTAGTACAGGATTGAACACTGAAGCTTTCTTT
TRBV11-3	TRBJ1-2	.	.	CASSRGPYGYTF	TGTGCCAGCAGCCGAGGTCCATATGGCTACACCTTC
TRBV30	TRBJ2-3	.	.	CAWTRENTDTQYF	TGTGCCTGGACCAGGGAGAACACAGATACGCAGTATTTT
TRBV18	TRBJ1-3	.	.	CASSPVSGDSGNTIYF	TGTGCCAGCTCACCAGTGTCTGGGGACTCTGGAAACACCATATATTTT
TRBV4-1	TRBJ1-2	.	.	CASSPGHDYGYTF	TGCGCCAGCAGTCCGGGACATGACTATGGCTACACCTTC
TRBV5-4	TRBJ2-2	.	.	CASSLWTGELFF	TGTGCCAGCAGCTTGTGGACCGGGGAGCTGTTTTTT
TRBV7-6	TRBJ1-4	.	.	CASSFGTATNEKLFF	TGTGCCAGCAGCTTCGGGACCGCAACTAATGAAAAACTGTTTTTT
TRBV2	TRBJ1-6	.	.	CASSGQVYNSPLHF	TGTGCCAGCAGTGGACAGGTTTATAATTCACCCCTCCACTTT
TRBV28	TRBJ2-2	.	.	CASLPGAVNTGELFF	TGTGCCAGCCTCCCCGGGGCAGTGAACACCGGGGAGCTGTTTTTT
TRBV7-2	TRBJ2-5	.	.	CASSFQGSGETQYF	TGTGCCAGCAGCTTCCAGGGGTCCGGGGAGACCCAGTACTTC
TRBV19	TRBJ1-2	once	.	CASSVPGSPNYGYTF	TGTGCCAGTAGTGTTCCCGGGAGCCCTAACTATGGCTACACCTTC
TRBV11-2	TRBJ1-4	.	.	CASSLSGVEKLFF	TGTGCCAGCAGCCTCTCGGGCGTCGAAAAACTGTTTTTT
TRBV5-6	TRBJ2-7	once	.	CASSLGADEQYF	TGTGCCAGCAGCTTGGGCGCGGACGAGCAGTACTTC
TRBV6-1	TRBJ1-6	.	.	CASSEIDTNSPLHF	TGTGCCAGCAGTGAAATCGACACTAATTCACCCCTCCACTTT
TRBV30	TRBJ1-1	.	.	CASDLGEGTEAFF	TGTGCCTCGGACTTGGGGGAGGGGACTGAAGCTTTCTTT
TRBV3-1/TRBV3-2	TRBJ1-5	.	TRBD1	CASSPTGAGNQPQHF	TGTGCCAGCAGCCCTACAGGGGCGGGCAATCAGCCCCAGCATTTT